This T cell receptor beta chain was found in a study of human T cells and chemical hapten exposure. Study details: Upper inner arm skin measuring around 2 cm by around 2 cm received 2% DPC for sensitization.

Regarding time point: pre-sensitization, week 0. Indicated treatment: therapeutic diphenylcyclopropenone sensitization with weekly scalp DPC. TCRdb fed the RACE reads into MiXCR, producing one record per CDR3 protein. The data show about 300,000 distinct CDR3 sequences, with around 5% seen just once and around 8% held by the top ten. In germline, CDR1 is DFQATT, CDR2 SNEGSKA (reference sequence). The CDR3 has 13 amino acids. This clonotype was picked up many times. The chain couples TRBV20-1 to TRBJ1-5; no clear D gene. This sequence was found in a woman aged 18-29 years with alopecia areata. Some clones in this sample may be carry-over from other donors' samples. The specimen comprised whole blood, sampled in connection with sensitization to the hapten diphenylcyclopropenone (DPC). DNA for the CDR3: TGCAGCGTTCCCGAGGCGGTCCGGGGGCCCCAGCATTTT. This codes for CSVPEAVRGPQHF.